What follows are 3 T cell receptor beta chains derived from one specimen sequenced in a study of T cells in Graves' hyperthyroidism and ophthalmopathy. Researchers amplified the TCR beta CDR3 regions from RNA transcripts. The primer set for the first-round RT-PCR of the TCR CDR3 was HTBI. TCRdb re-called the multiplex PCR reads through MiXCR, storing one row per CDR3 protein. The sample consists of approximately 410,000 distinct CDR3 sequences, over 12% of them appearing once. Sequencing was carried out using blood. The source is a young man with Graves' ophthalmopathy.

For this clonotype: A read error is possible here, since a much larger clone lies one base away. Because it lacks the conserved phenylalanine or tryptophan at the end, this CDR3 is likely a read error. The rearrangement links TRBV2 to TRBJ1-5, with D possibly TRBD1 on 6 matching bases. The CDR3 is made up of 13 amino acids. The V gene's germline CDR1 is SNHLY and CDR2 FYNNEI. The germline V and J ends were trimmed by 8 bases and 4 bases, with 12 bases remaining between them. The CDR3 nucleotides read TGTGCCAGCCAGGGGAGTGTTAATCAGCCCCAGCATCTT. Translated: CASQGSVNQPQHL.

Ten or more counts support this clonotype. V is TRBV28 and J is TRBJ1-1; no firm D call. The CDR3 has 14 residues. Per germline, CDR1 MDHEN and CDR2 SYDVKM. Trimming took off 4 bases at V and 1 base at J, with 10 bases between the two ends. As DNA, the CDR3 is TGTGCCAGCAGTTATGCCGGGAGGAACACTGAAGCTTTCTTT. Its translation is CASSYAGRNTEAFF.

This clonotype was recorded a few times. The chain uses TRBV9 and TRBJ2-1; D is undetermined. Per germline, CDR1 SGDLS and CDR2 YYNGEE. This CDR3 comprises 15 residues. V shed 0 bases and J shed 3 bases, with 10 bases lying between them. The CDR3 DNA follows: TGTGCCAGCAGCGTAGGCGTTAGCTTCTACAATGAGCAGTTCTTC. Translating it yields CASSVGVSFYNEQFF. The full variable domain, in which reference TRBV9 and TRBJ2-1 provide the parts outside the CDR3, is DSGVTQTPKHLITATGQRVTLRCSPRSGDLSVYWYQQSLDQGLQFLIQYYNGEERAKGNILERFSAQQFPDLHSELNLSSLELGDSALYFCASSVGVSFYNEQFFGPGTRLTVL.